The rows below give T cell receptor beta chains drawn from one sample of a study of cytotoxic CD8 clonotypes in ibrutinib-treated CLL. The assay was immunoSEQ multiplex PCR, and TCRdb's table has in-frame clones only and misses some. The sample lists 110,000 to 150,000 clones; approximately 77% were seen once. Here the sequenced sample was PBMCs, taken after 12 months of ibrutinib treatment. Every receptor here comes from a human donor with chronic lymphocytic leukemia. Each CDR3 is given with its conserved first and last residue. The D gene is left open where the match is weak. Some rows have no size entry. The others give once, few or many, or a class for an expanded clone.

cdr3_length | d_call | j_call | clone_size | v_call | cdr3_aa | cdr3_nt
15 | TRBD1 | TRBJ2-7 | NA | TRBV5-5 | CASSRGGTGYGEQYF | TGTGCCAGCAGCCGAGGGGGGACAGGGTACGGCGAGCAGTACTTC
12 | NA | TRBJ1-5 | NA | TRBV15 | CATSAYLQPQHF | TGTGCCACCAGTGCCTACTTGCAGCCCCAGCATTTT
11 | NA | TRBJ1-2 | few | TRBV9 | CASSALHGYTF | TGTGCCAGCAGCGCCTTACATGGCTACACCTTC
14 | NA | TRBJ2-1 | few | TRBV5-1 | CASRSAERRNEQFF | TGCGCCAGCAGAAGCGCGGAGCGACGGAATGAGCAGTTCTTC
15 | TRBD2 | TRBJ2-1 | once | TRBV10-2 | CASLTGTSGYNEQFF | TGCGCCAGCCTCACCGGGACTAGCGGCTACAATGAGCAGTTCTTC
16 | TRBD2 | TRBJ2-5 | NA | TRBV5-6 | CASSRKLAGGPETQYF | TGTGCCAGCAGCAGAAAACTAGCGGGAGGGCCGGAGACCCAGTACTTC
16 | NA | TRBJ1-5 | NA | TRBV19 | CASRPPGAGDVQPQHF | TGTGCCAGTAGACCACCGGGGGCAGGAGATGTTCAGCCCCAGCATTTT
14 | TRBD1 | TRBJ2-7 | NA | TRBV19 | CASSTRQGSYEQYF | TGTGCCAGTAGTACGCGACAGGGCTCCTACGAGCAGTACTTC
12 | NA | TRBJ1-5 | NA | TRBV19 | CASSIFEQPQHF | TGTGCCAGTAGTATATTCGAGCAGCCCCAGCATTTT
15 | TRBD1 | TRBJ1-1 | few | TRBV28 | CASSLHRGLGTEAFF | TGTGCCAGCAGTTTACACAGGGGGCTAGGCACTGAAGCTTTCTTT
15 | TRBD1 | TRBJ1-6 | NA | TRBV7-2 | CASSLGTGVNSPLHF | TGTGCCAGCAGCTTAGGGACAGGGGTTAATTCACCCCTCCACTTT
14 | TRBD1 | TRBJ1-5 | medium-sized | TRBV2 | CASSQDRGEQPQHF | TGTGCCAGCAGCCAGGACAGGGGCGAGCAGCCCCAGCATTTT
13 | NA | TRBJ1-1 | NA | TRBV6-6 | CASSYEGGTEAFF | TGTGCCAGCAGTTACGAGGGTGGCACTGAAGCTTTCTTT
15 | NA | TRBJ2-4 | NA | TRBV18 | CASSPRPAAKNIQYF | TGTGCCAGCTCACCGAGACCTGCGGCCAAAAACATTCAGTACTTC
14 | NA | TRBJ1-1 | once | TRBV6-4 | CASSASEANTEAFF | TGTGCCAGCAGTGCTAGTGAGGCTAACACTGAAGCTTTCTTT
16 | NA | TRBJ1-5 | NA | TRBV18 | CASSPQGTLGNQPQHF | TGTGCCAGCTCACCACAGGGGACTTTAGGCAATCAGCCCCAGCATTTT
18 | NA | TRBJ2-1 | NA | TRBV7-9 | CASSLIGQGGSYYNEQFF | TGTGCCAGCAGCTTAATAGGGCAGGGGGGAAGTTACTACAATGAGCAGTTCTTC
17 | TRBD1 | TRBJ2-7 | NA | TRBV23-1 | CASSQPRRDRGPDEQYF | TGCGCCAGCAGTCAACCGAGGCGGGACAGGGGGCCGGACGAGCAGTACTTC
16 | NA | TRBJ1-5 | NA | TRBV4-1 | CASSQGRQGPHQPQHF | TGCGCCAGCAGCCAAGGTCGGCAGGGGCCCCATCAGCCCCAGCATTTT
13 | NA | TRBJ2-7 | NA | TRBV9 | CASSQGQAYEQYF | TGTGCCAGCAGTCAGGGACAAGCCTACGAGCAGTACTTC
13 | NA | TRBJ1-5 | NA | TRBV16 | CASSQFRNQPQHF | TGTGCCAGCAGCCAATTCCGCAATCAGCCCCAGCATTTT
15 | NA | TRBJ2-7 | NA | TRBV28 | CASSPGGAVVYEQYF | TGTGCCAGCAGTCCCGGCGGGGCGGTAGTTTACGAGCAGTACTTC
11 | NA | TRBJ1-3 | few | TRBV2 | CASRAGNTIYF | TGTGCCAGCAGGGCTGGAAACACCATATATTTT
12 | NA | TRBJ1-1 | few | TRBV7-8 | CASSLEVSRAFF | TGTGCCAGCAGCTTAGAGGTCTCCCGGGCTTTCTTT
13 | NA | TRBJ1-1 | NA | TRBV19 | CASSIRENTEAFF | TGTGCCAGTAGTATCAGGGAGAACACTGAAGCTTTCTTT
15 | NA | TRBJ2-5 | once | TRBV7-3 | CASSTRQAPSETQYF | TGTGCCAGCAGCACCCGACAGGCTCCATCAGAGACCCAGTACTTC
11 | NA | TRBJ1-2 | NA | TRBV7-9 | CASSATGGYTF | TGTGCCAGCAGCGCCACAGGAGGCTACACCTTC
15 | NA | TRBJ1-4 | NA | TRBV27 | CASRPTGLGNEKLFF | TGTGCCAGCAGACCTACAGGGCTCGGTAATGAAAAACTGTTTTTT
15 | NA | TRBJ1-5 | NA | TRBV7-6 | CASSQGTDSNQPQHF | TGTGCCAGCAGCCAGGGGACGGATAGCAATCAGCCCCAGCATTTT
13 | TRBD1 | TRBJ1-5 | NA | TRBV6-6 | CASSWLNRGPQHF | TGTGCCAGCAGTTGGTTGAACAGGGGCCCCCAGCATTTT
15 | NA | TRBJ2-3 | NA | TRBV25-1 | CASSDPGQNTDTQYF | TGTGCCAGCAGTGATCCGGGTCAAAACACAGATACGCAGTATTTT
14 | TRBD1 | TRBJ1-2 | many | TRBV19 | CASSIPGTAHGYTF | TGTGCCAGTAGTATACCCGGGACAGCTCATGGCTACACCTTC
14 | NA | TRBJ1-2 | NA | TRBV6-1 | CASRTGTDLYGYTF | TGTGCCAGCAGGACCGGGACGGACCTCTATGGCTACACCTTC
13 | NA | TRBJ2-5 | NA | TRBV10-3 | CAIRRGVEETQYF | TGTGCCATCAGGAGAGGAGTGGAAGAGACCCAGTACTTC
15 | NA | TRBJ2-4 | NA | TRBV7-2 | CASSLEAARVNIQYF | TGTGCCAGCAGCTTAGAGGCGGCACGGGTAAACATTCAGTACTTC
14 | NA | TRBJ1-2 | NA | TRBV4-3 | CASSQDLGIWGYTF | TGCGCCAGCAGCCAAGATCTGGGGATCTGGGGCTACACCTTC
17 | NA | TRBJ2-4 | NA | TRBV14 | CASSPPHGGTDKNIQYF | TGTGCCAGCAGCCCTCCCCACGGCGGGACAGACAAAAACATTCAGTACTTC
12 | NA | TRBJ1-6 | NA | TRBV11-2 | CASSLVNSPLHF | TGTGCCAGCAGCTTAGTTAATTCACCCCTCCACTTT
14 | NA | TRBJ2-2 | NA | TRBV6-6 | CASSPLLNTGELFF | TGTGCCAGCAGCCCACTCTTAAACACCGGGGAGCTGTTTTTT
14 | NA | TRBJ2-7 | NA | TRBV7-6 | CASSLEGVSYEQYF | TGTGCCAGCAGCTTAGAAGGGGTCTCCTACGAGCAGTACTTC
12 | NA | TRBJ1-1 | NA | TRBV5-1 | CASSLDSEKAFF | TGCGCCAGCAGCTTGGACTCGGAGAAAGCTTTCTTT
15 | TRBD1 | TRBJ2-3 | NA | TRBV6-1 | CASSETGQGEDTQYF | TGTGCCAGCAGTGAAACTGGACAGGGAGAAGATACGCAGTATTTT
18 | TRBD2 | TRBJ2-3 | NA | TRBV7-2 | CASSFPRLALGPTDTQYF | TGTGCCAGCAGCTTCCCGAGACTAGCCCTCGGTCCCACAGATACGCAGTATTTT
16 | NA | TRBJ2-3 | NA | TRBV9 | CASSVQGGLSTDTQYF | TGTGCCAGCAGCGTCCAGGGGGGCCTTAGCACAGATACGCAGTATTTT
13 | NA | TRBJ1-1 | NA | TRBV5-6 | CASSHYYWAEAFF | TGTGCCAGCAGTCATTATTACTGGGCTGAAGCTTTCTTT
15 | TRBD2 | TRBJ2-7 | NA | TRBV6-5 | CASISLAGGPDEQYF | TGTGCCAGCATCTCCCTAGCGGGGGGGCCGGACGAGCAGTACTTC
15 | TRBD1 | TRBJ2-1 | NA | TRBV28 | CASSLLSDRENEQFF | TGTGCCAGCAGTTTGTTAAGCGACAGGGAGAATGAGCAGTTCTTC
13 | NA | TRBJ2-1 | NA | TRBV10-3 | CAISESREDEQFF | TGTGCCATCAGTGAGAGCAGAGAGGATGAGCAGTTCTTC
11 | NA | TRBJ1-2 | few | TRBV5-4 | CASPSGAGYTF | TGTGCCAGCCCATCAGGGGCCGGCTACACCTTC
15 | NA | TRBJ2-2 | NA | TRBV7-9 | CASSLRRANTGELFF | TGTGCCAGCAGCTTACGGAGGGCCAACACCGGGGAGCTGTTTTTT
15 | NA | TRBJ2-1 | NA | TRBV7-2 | CASSRIPGPYNEQFF | TGTGCCAGCAGCCGGATACCGGGGCCCTACAATGAGCAGTTCTTC
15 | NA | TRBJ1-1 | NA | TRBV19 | CASSILAGASTEAFF | TGTGCCAGTAGTATATTGGCAGGGGCAAGCACTGAAGCTTTCTTT
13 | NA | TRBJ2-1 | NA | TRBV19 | CASSRTGGNEQFF | TGTGCCAGTAGTCGGACCGGCGGCAATGAGCAGTTCTTC
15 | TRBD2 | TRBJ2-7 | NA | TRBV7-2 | CASSYSSGRSYEQYF | TGTGCCAGCAGCTACTCTAGCGGGCGCTCCTACGAGCAGTACTTC
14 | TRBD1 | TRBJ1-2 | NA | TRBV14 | CASSPFGTGAGYTF | TGTGCCAGCAGCCCCTTCGGGACAGGGGCCGGCTACACCTTC
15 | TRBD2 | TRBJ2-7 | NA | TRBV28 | CASSKGTSGTYEQYF | TGTGCCAGCAGTAAAGGGACTAGCGGAACTTACGAGCAGTACTTC